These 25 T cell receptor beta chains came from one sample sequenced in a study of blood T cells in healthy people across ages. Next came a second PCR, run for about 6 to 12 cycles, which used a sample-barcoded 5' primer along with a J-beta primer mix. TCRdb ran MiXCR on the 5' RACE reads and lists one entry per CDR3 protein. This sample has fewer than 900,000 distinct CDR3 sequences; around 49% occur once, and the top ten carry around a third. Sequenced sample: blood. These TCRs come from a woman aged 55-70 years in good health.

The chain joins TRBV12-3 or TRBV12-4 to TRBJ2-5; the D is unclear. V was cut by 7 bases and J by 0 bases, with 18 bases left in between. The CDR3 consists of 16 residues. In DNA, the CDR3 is TGTGCCAGCACCGCCGGAACTCTCAATTACCAAGAGACCCAGTACTTC. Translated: CASTAGTLNYQETQYF.

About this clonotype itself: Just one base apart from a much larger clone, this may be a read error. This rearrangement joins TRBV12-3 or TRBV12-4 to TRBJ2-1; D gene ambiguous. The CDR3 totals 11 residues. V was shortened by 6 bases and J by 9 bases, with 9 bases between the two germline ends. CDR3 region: CASRRLGEQFF. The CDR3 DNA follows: TGTGCCAGCAGGCGACTGGGTGAGCAGTTCTTC.

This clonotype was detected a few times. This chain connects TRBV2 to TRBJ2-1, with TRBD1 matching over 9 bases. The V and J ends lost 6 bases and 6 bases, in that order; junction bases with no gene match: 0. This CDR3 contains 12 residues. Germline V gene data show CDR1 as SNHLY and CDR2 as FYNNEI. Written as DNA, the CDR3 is TGTGCCAGCAGGACAGGGGGCAATGAGCAGTTCTTC. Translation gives CASRTGGNEQFF. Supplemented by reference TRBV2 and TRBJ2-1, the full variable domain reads EPEVTQTPSHQVTQMGQEVILRCVPISNHLYFYWYRQILGQKVEFLVSFYNNEISEKSEIFDDQFSVERPDGSNFTLKIRSTKLEDSAMYFCASRTGGNEQFFGPGTRLTVL.

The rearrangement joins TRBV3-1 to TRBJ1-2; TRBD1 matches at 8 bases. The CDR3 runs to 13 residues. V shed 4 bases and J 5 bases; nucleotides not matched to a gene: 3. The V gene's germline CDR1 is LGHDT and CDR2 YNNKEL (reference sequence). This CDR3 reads CASSRNRGYGYTF. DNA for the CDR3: TGTGCCAGCAGCCGAAACAGGGGGTATGGCTACACCTTC.

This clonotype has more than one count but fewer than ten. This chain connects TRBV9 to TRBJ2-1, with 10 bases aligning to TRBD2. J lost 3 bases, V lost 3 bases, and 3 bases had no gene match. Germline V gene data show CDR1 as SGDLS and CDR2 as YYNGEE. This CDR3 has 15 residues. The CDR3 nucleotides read TGTGCCAGCAGCGCCGCTAGCGGGAGCTACAATGAGCAGTTCTTC. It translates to CASSAASGSYNEQFF.

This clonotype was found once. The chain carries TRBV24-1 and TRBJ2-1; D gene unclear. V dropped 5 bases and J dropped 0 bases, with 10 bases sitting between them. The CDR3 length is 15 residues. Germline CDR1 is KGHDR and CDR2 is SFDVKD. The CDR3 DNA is TGTGCCACCAGTGCGGCCTTCCCCTCCTACAATGAGCAGTTCTTC. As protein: CATSAAFPSYNEQFF.

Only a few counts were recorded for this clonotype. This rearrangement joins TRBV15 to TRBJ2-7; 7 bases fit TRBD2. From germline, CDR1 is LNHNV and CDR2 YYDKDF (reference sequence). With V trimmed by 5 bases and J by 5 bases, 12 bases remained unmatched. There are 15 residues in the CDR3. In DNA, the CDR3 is TGTGCCACCAGCGGGGACCAGACTAGCACCCACGAGCAGTACTTC. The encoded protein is CATSGDQTSTHEQYF.

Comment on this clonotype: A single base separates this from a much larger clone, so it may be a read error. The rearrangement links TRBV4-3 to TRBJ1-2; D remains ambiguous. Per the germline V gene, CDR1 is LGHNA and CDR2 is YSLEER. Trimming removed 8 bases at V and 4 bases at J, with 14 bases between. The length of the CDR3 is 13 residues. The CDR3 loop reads CASGRDGAYGYTF. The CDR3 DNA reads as TGCGCCAGCGGCCGTGACGGAGCCTATGGCTACACCTTC.

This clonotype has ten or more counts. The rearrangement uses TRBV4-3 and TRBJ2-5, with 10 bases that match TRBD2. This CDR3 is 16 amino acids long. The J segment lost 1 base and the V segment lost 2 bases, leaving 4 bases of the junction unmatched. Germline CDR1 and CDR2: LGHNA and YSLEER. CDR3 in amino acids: CASSQSGTSAQETQYF. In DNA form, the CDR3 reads TGCGCCAGCAGCCAATCCGGGACTAGCGCCCAAGAGACCCAGTACTTC.

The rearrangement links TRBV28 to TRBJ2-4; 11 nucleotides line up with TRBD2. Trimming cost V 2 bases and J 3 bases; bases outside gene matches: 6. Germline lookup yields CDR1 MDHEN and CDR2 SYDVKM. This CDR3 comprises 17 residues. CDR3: CASSLPGTSGYKNIQYF. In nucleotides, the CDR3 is TGTGCCAGCAGTTTACCCGGGACTAGCGGATACAAAAACATTCAGTACTTC.

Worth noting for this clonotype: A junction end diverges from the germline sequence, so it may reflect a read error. CDR3 protein: CACSRDTGLPEQYF. Written as DNA, the CDR3 is TGCGCCTGCAGCCGGGACACCGGTCTCCCCGAGCAGTACTTC. The chain is built from TRBV5-1 and TRBJ2-7; TRBD1 is a possible D gene (6 bases). The V gene's germline CDR1 is SGHRS and CDR2 YFSETQ. The CDR3 runs 14 residues.

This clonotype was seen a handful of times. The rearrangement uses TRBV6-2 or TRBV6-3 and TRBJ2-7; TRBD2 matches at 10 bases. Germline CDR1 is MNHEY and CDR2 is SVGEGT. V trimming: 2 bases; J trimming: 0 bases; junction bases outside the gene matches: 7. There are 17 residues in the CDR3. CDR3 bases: TGTGCCAGCAGTTACCGGCGACTAGCGGGCTACTCCTACGAGCAGTACTTC. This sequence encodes CASSYRRLAGYSYEQYF.

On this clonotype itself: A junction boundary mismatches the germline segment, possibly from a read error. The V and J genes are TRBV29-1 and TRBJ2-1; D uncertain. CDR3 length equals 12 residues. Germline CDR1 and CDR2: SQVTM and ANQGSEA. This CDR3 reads CSVVWSYNERFF. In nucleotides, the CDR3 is TGCAGCGTTGTTTGGTCCTACAATGAGCGGTTCTTC.

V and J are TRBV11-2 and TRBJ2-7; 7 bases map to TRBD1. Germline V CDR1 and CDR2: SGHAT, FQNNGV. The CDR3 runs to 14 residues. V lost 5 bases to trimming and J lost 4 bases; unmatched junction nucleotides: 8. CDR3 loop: CASSQSGQEYEQYF. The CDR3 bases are TGTGCCAGCAGCCAGAGTGGACAGGAATACGAGCAGTACTTC.

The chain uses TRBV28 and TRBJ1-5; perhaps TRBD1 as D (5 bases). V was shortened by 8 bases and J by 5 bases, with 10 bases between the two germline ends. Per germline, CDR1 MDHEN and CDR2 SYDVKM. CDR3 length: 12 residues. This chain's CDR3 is CASGGVDQPQHF. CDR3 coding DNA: TGTGCCAGCGGGGGGGTGGATCAGCCCCAGCATTTT.

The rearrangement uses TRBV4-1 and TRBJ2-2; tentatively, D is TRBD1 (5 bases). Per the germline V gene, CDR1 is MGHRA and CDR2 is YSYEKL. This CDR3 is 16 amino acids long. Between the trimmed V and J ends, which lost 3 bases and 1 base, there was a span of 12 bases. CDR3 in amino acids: CASSHRALGNTGELFF. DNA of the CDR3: TGCGCCAGCAGCCACAGGGCCCTAGGGAACACCGGGGAGCTGTTTTTT.

The CDR3 sequence: CSVEEGYLSPNEQFF. The CDR3, as DNA: TGCAGCGTTGAAGAAGGGTATCTGTCTCCTAATGAGCAGTTCTTC. The chain carries TRBV29-1 and TRBJ2-1; D gene ambiguous. CDR1 SQVTM and CDR2 ANQGSEA come from the germline V gene. The length of the CDR3 is 15 residues. Trimming removed 0 bases from V and 7 bases from J, with 16 bases in between.

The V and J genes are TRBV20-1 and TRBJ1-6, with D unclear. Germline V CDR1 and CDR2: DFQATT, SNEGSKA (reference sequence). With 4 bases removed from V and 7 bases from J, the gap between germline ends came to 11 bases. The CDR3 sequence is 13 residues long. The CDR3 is CSAKPTQNSPLHF. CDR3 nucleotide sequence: TGCAGTGCTAAACCCACACAAAATTCACCCCTCCACTTT.

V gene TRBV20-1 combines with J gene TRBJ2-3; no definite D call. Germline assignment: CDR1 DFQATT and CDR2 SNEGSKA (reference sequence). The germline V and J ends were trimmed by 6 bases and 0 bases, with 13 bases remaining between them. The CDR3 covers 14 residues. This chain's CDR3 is CSARVGSSTDTQYF. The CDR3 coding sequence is TGCAGTGCCCGAGTCGGATCTAGCACAGATACGCAGTATTTT.

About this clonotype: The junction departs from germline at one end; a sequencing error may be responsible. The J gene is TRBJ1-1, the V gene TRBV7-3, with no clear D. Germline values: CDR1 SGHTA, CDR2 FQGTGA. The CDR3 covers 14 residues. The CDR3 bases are TGTGCCGGCAGCTTCCTAGGCGAGAACACTGAAGCTTTCTTT. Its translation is CAGSFLGENTEAFF.

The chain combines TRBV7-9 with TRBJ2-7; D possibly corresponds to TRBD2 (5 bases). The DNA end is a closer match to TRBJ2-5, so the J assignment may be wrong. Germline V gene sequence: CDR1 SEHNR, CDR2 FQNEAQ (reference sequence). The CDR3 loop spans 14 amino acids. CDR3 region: CASSDGEGTETQYF. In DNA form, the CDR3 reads TGTGCCAGCAGCGACGGCGAGGGAACGGAGACCCAGTACTTC.

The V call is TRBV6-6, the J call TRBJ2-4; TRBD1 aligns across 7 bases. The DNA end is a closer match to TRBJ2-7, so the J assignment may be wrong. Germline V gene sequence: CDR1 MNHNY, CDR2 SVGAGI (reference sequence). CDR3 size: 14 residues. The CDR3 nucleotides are TGTGCCAGCAGTTACGGACAGGAGGTCAACGAGCAGTACTTC. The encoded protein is CASSYGQEVNEQYF.

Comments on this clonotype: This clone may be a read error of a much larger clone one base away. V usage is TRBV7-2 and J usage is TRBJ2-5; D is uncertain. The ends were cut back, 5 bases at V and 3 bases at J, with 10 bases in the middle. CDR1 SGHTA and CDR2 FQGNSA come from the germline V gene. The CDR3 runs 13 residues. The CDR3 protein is CASSVEAEETQYF. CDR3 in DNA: TGTGCCAGCAGCGTAGAGGCGGAAGAGACCCAGTACTTC.

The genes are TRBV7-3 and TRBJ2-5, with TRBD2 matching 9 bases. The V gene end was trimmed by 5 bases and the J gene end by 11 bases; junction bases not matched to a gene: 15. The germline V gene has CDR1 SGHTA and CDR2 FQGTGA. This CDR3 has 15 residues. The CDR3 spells CASSMGLADGGEQYF. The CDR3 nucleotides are TGTGCCAGCAGCATGGGACTAGCTGACGGGGGTGAGCAGTACTTC.

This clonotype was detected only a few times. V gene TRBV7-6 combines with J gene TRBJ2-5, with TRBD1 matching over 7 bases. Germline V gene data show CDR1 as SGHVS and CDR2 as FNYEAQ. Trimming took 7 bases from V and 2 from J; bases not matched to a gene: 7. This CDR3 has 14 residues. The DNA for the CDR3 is TGTGCCAGCAACCGGGACAGAGCACAAGAGACCCAGTACTTC. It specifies CASNRDRAQETQYF.